This T cell receptor beta chain was documented in a study of CD8 T cells in ankylosing spondylitis. About this clonotype: Its antigen remains unidentified.

TCRdb called the 5' RACE reads again in MiXCR, with one record for every CDR3 protein. The sample contains fewer than 500,000 distinct CDR3 sequences, about 24% of which appear only once. Trimming at V came to 5 bases and at J to 6 bases, leaving 10 bases not matched to a gene. The CDR3 has 15 residues. The germline gives CDR1 SGHNT, CDR2 YENEEA. Study-level points and caveats: Made up of roughly 8 highly homologous variants, a TCR beta motif appeared characteristic of ankylosing spondylitis blood. According to the report, clones linked to the disease were significantly enriched in matched synovial fluid samples taken from ankylosing spondylitis patients. Disease-associated clones were CD8+ and fairly uncommon in peripheral blood.

This sequence was found in a male donor with ankylosing spondylitis. The sequencing sample was made of blood, either unsorted or a sorted T cell fraction (not recorded which). The J gene is TRBJ2-1, the V gene TRBV11-3; 7 nucleotides align to TRBD1. The CDR3 is CASSLMRGQGNEQFF. The CDR3 DNA sequence: TGTGCCAGCAGCCTTATGAGGGGGCAGGGCAATGAGCAGTTCTTC.